This T cell receptor beta chain was captured in a study of blood T cell repertoires in COVID-19. Study at large: Collection of acute and convalescent COVID-19 samples took place in the United States, Italy and Spain. The analysed material was cDNA or gDNA that came from T cells, B-cell-depleted T cells, or PBMCs.

The germline CDR1 and CDR2 sequences are MNHEY and SVGAGI. Trimming left V 10 bases short and J 3 bases short, with 13 bases between. The CDR3 length is 12 residues. Methods used by the authors: Amplification of reference gene primers provided the estimated nucleated cell counts. Produced via immunoSEQ multiplex PCR; TCRdb's table is partial and in-frame only. That table is the source of V, J and clone size, and D and trimming were worked out from the DNA. Of 100,000 to 120,000 clones detected, 72% appear once; the ten largest clones hold less than 10%. This clone was seen once. The receptor was isolated from a woman aged 60-75 years with acute or convalescent COVID-19. This chain joins TRBV6-5 and TRBJ2-7; tentative D call: TRBD1 (6 bases). The sample taken for sequencing was peripheral blood. The CDR3 DNA reads TGTGCCACCTATACAGGGAGCTACGAGCAGTACTTC. Protein: CATYTGSYEQYF.